What follows are 10 T cell receptor beta chains derived from one specimen sequenced in a study of molecular identifiers for immune sequencing clone quantification (dated by TCRdb to between 2018 and 2020). The method behind the library was PCR. Sequencing was carried out with a NextSeq 500. The raw public reads went through TCRdb reprocessing: fastp at Q25, MiXCR clone calling, in-frame beta chains kept. Rows are combined by CDR3 protein, so each entry shows the most common genes and DNA. The sample table holds about 630,000 distinct CDR3 sequences, of which roughly 23% were seen once. Of the sample, about 0.84% falls within the top ten clones. Sequenced sample: naive CD8+ T cells from blood, with Jurkat cell RNA spiked in. The label giving this sample's cell subset or site can be read as: FACS-sorted CD8+CD4-CCR7+CD45RA+ naive T cells. These receptors originate from a human donor in good health. Some libraries in this study had Jurkat cell RNA spiked in.

Only a few counts were recorded for this clonotype. The CDR3 nucleotides are TGTGCCAGCAGCTTGTGGACAGGGGGTACTAATGAAAAACTGTTTTTT. This gives the protein CASSLWTGGTNEKLFF. The chain is built from TRBV5-4 and TRBJ1-4; TRBD1 agrees at 10 bases. Trimming at V came to 1 base and at J to 2 bases, leaving 2 bases not matched to a gene. Germline CDR1 is SGHNT and CDR2 is YYREEE (reference sequence). The CDR3 contains 16 residues. Looking up the rest from reference TRBV5-4 and TRBJ1-4 gives the full variable domain: ETGVTQSPTHLIKTRGQQVTLRCSSQSGHNTVSWYQQALGQGPQFIFQYYREEENGRGNFPPRFSGLQFPNYSSELNVNALELDDSALYLCASSLWTGGTNEKLFFGSGTQLSVL.

The chain's CDR3 is CSARVELDSYEQYF. CDR3 DNA: TGCAGTGCTAGAGTAGAACTCGACTCCTACGAGCAGTACTTC. V usage is TRBV20-1 and J usage is TRBJ2-7; D remains ambiguous. Germline V gives CDR1 DFQATT, CDR2 SNEGSKA (reference sequence). V was shortened by 1 base and J by 0 bases, with 10 bases between the two germline ends. The CDR3 has 14 amino acids.

This clonotype was seen ten or more times. This chain joins TRBV7-9 and TRBJ2-1, with D tentatively TRBD2 (5 bases). V lost 3 bases and J lost 9, with 15 bases in between. The CDR3 spans 14 residues. Germline V gives CDR1 SEHNR, CDR2 FQNEAQ (reference sequence). CDR3 in DNA: TGTGCCAGCAGCTTTAGCCTAGCAAGTGGTGAGCAGTTCTTC. Amino acids: CASSFSLASGEQFF.

This clonotype showed up just a few times. V is TRBV27 and J is TRBJ1-6; D remains unclear. CDR1 and CDR2 (germline): MNHEY, SMNVEV (reference sequence). The CDR3 contains 16 residues. V was pared by 4 bases and J by 4 bases, with 14 bases between. CDR3 protein: CASSSKDFTYNSPLHF. The CDR3 DNA is TGTGCCAGCAGTTCAAAAGACTTTACTTATAATTCACCCCTCCACTTT.

The chain links TRBV14 to TRBJ2-2; D is possibly TRBD2 (6 bases). The germline gives CDR1 SGHDN, CDR2 FVKESK. There are 19 residues in the CDR3. Trimming stripped 0 bases from V and 1 base from J, with 18 bases between. CDR3 sequence reads: CASSQDRRAGSKNTGELFF. CDR3 coding DNA: TGTGCCAGCAGCCAAGATCGGAGGGCGGGTTCCAAGAACACCGGGGAGCTGTTTTTT.

The chain is built from TRBV6-1 and TRBJ2-3; unclear D gene. The CDR3 length is 20 residues. The germline V and J ends were trimmed by 2 bases and 0 bases, with 24 bases remaining between them. Looked up from germline, CDR1 is MNHNS and CDR2 is SASEGT. The CDR3 DNA reads as TGTGCCAGCAGTGAATTTAAAACTGTCAACTATTTCCCTAGCACAGATACGCAGTATTTT. Translated: CASSEFKTVNYFPSTDTQYF.

In this sample, this clonotype turned up a few times. This chain links TRBV7-9 with TRBJ1-5; 7 bases fit TRBD1. The V and J ends lost 4 bases and 6 bases, in that order; junction bases with no gene match: 21. The CDR3 covers 19 residues. Germline CDR1 and CDR2: SEHNR and FQNEAQ (reference sequence). The CDR3 DNA sequence: TGTGCCAGCAGCTCAAAGGACGGGACAGTTCCCTCGAGGCCTCAGCCCCAGCATTTT. Translating it yields CASSSKDGTVPSRPQPQHF.

V gene TRBV20-1 combines with J gene TRBJ2-1, with 12 bases that match TRBD2. The J segment lost 4 bases and the V segment lost 0 bases, leaving 13 bases of the junction unmatched. Germline assignment: CDR1 DFQATT and CDR2 SNEGSKA (reference sequence). This CDR3 has 19 residues. CDR3 bases: TGCAGTGCTAGAGATACGTCCTCTAGCGGGGGGGCCCCTTACAATGAGCAGTTCTTC. Residues: CSARDTSSSGGAPYNEQFF.

This clonotype was counted ten times or more. V usage is TRBV2 and J usage is TRBJ2-3; no definite D call. Trimming removed 3 bases from V and 2 bases from J, with 9 bases in between. Per germline, CDR1 SNHLY and CDR2 FYNNEI. This CDR3 region has 14 residues. The CDR3 is CASSEVGPTDTQYF. CDR3 sequence (DNA): TGTGCCAGCAGTGAGGTAGGGCCCACAGATACGCAGTATTTT. The entire variable domain, with the rest obtained from reference TRBV2 and TRBJ2-3, is as follows: EPEVTQTPSHQVTQMGQEVILRCVPISNHLYFYWYRQILGQKVEFLVSFYNNEISEKSEIFDDQFSVERPDGSNFTLKIRSTKLEDSAMYFCASSEVGPTDTQYFGPGTRLTVL.

This clonotype was counted at least ten times. The rearrangement links TRBV7-9 to TRBJ2-2, with 7 nucleotides matching TRBD1. This CDR3 contains 17 residues. J gave up 0 bases and V 6 bases, and 10 bases lay outside the gene matches. Germline V CDR1 and CDR2: SEHNR, FQNEAQ (reference sequence). The CDR3 region has the DNA TGTGCCAGCAGGCCACATTACGGGACAGCGAACACCGGGGAGCTGTTTTTT. Its translation: CASRPHYGTANTGELFF. Full variable domain (outside the CDR3, taken from reference TRBV7-9 and TRBJ2-2): DTGVSQNPRHKITKRGQNVTFRCDPISEHNRLYWYRQTLGQGPEFLTYFQNEAQLEKSRLLSDRFSAERPKGSFSTLEIQRTEQGDSAMYLCASRPHYGTANTGELFFGEGSRLTVL.